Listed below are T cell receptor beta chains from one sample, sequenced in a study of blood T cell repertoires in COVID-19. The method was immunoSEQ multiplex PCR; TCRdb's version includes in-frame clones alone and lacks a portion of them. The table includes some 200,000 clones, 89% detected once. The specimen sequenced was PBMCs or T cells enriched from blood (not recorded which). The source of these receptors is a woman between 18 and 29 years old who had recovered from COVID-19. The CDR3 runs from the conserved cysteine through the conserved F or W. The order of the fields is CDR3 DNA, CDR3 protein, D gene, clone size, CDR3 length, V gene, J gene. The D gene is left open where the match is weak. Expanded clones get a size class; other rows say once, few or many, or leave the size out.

CDR3 DNA: TGTGCCAGCAGCGTAGGTATAGACAATGAGCAGTTCTTC; CDR3 protein: CASSVGIDNEQFF; D gene: -; clone size: -; CDR3 length: 13; V gene: TRBV9; J gene: TRBJ2-1
CDR3 DNA: TGTGCCAGCAGAGGTGGGCCTGGCAAAAACATTCAGTACTTC; CDR3 protein: CASRGGPGKNIQYF; D gene: -; clone size: -; CDR3 length: 14; V gene: TRBV28; J gene: TRBJ2-4
CDR3 DNA: TGTGCCAGTAGTATATCCTCGGGAGGCTACACCTTC; CDR3 protein: CASSISSGGYTF; D gene: -; clone size: once; CDR3 length: 12; V gene: TRBV19; J gene: TRBJ1-2
CDR3 DNA: TGCAGCGTTGAATTATCTATCGGCGGAGGCAGACCCTACGAGCAGTACTTC; CDR3 protein: CSVELSIGGGRPYEQYF; D gene: -; clone size: -; CDR3 length: 17; V gene: TRBV29-1; J gene: TRBJ2-7
CDR3 DNA: TGTGCCAGCTCACCAGCGGGAGGGGGAGACAATGAGCAGTTCTTC; CDR3 protein: CASSPAGGGDNEQFF; D gene: TRBD2; clone size: -; CDR3 length: 15; V gene: TRBV18; J gene: TRBJ2-1
CDR3 DNA: TGCGCCAGCAGCGACGAAGGAGGGACGGAGACCCAGTACTTC; CDR3 protein: CASSDEGGTETQYF; D gene: -; clone size: -; CDR3 length: 14; V gene: TRBV5-1; J gene: TRBJ2-5
CDR3 DNA: TGTGCCAGCAGCTGGGACAGAAACACCGGGGAGCTGTTTTTT; CDR3 protein: CASSWDRNTGELFF; D gene: TRBD1; clone size: -; CDR3 length: 14; V gene: TRBV27; J gene: TRBJ2-2
CDR3 DNA: TGCGCCAGCAGTAACAGGGGGCGACAAGAGACCCAGTACTTC; CDR3 protein: CASSNRGRQETQYF; D gene: TRBD1; clone size: -; CDR3 length: 14; V gene: TRBV5-1; J gene: TRBJ2-5
CDR3 DNA: TGTGCCACCAGCAGAGACCTTTGGGATGACGGGGGGGGCTACACCTTC; CDR3 protein: CATSRDLWDDGGGYTF; D gene: -; clone size: -; CDR3 length: 16; V gene: TRBV15; J gene: TRBJ1-2
CDR3 DNA: TGTGCCACCAGCAGAGATATAGGAGCGCCCCGTGAGCAGTTCTTC; CDR3 protein: CATSRDIGAPREQFF; D gene: -; clone size: -; CDR3 length: 15; V gene: TRBV15; J gene: TRBJ2-1
CDR3 DNA: TGTGCCAGCAGTTTTCTTCAGGGCCGGCAGCCCCAGCATTTT; CDR3 protein: CASSFLQGRQPQHF; D gene: -; clone size: -; CDR3 length: 14; V gene: TRBV28; J gene: TRBJ1-5
CDR3 DNA: TGTGCCAGCAGTCAGACAGGGAACGCTTTGTATTCACCCCTCCACTTT; CDR3 protein: CASSQTGNALYSPLHF; D gene: TRBD1; clone size: -; CDR3 length: 16; V gene: TRBV6-6; J gene: TRBJ1-6
CDR3 DNA: TGCGCCAGTGGACAGGGGGATAGGAAGACCCAGTACTTC; CDR3 protein: CASGQGDRKTQYF; D gene: TRBD1; clone size: -; CDR3 length: 13; V gene: TRBV10-1; J gene: TRBJ2-5
CDR3 DNA: TGTGCCAGCAGCTTTCCCACCGGGGAGCTGTTTTTT; CDR3 protein: CASSFPTGELFF; D gene: -; clone size: -; CDR3 length: 12; V gene: TRBV28; J gene: TRBJ2-2
CDR3 DNA: TGTGCCAGCAGTTTGGAGGGTATGGGGAACACTGAAGCTTTCTTT; CDR3 protein: CASSLEGMGNTEAFF; D gene: -; clone size: -; CDR3 length: 15; V gene: TRBV3-1/TRBV3-2; J gene: TRBJ1-1
CDR3 DNA: TGTGCCAGCAGCTGGACAGGGGGAGAGGGCACAGATACGCAGTATTTT; CDR3 protein: CASSWTGGEGTDTQYF; D gene: TRBD1; clone size: -; CDR3 length: 16; V gene: TRBV5-6; J gene: TRBJ2-3
CDR3 DNA: TGTGCCAGCTCACCGGGGACAGCCTCCTACGAGCAGTACTTC; CDR3 protein: CASSPGTASYEQYF; D gene: TRBD1; clone size: -; CDR3 length: 14; V gene: TRBV18; J gene: TRBJ2-7
CDR3 DNA: TGTGCCAGCAGTTTCACCCCGCGGGACAGGGTGAATGGCTACACCTTC; CDR3 protein: CASSFTPRDRVNGYTF; D gene: TRBD1; clone size: -; CDR3 length: 16; V gene: TRBV27; J gene: TRBJ1-2
CDR3 DNA: TGTGCCAGCAGCGCTGGGACAGGGGGGATCGGTCAGCCCCAGCATTTT; CDR3 protein: CASSAGTGGIGQPQHF; D gene: TRBD1; clone size: -; CDR3 length: 16; V gene: TRBV9; J gene: TRBJ1-5